This T cell receptor beta chain was profiled in a study of control samples from healthy donors and cancer patients. Here immunoSEQ multiplex PCR was the method, and the copy in TCRdb shows in-frame clones only, minus some. The sample lists 150,000 to 200,000 clones, nearly 90% occurring once. Germline V gene sequence: CDR1 SSHAT, CDR2 FNYEAQ (reference sequence). Trimming left V 3 bases short and J 4 bases short, with 9 bases between. The CDR3 length is 13 residues. The source is a woman aged 45 to 65 in good health. V gene TRBV7-7 combines with J gene TRBJ1-1; no definite D call. Sequencing was carried out using blood. The CDR3 DNA is TGTGCCAGCAGCTTTGATGTAACCACTGAAGCTTTCTTT. Its protein product is CASSFDVTTEAFF.